The 20 T cell receptor beta chains reported below all come from one sample, sequenced in a study of radiation and T cells in renal cell carcinoma. Documented time point: blood 2 weeks post-SBRT. Treatment: 15 Gy SBRT to primary tumor, nephrectomy 4 weeks later. Repertoires were generated with immunoSEQ multiplex PCR, while TCRdb's copy carries only in-frame clones and drops some. Found here are around 60,000 clones, roughly 79% of them singletons; the top ten hold less than 7.5%. Sequencing was performed on blood, taken from a patient whose treatment included radiotherapy and nephrectomy. The receptors were sampled from a man aged 55 to 70 with renal cell carcinoma.

The chain recombines TRBV7-8 with TRBJ2-7; D is perhaps TRBD1 (6 bases). CDR1 and CDR2 from the germline V gene are SGHVS and FQNEAQ. The CDR3 sequence is 14 residues long. V dropped 2 bases and J dropped 3 bases, with 11 bases sitting between them. CDR3 sequence (DNA): TGTGCCAGCAGCTTATCAGGGGTCAGCTACGAGCAGTACTTC. The encoded protein is CASSLSGVSYEQYF.

This clone was detected only a few times. J is TRBJ1-1 and V is TRBV29-1, with D possibly being TRBD1 (5 bases). CDR3 size: 12 residues. The germline V and J ends were trimmed by 3 bases and 5 bases, with 10 bases remaining between them. Looked up from germline, CDR1 is SQVTM and CDR2 is ANQGSEA. CDR3 residues: CSVERGETEAFF. For the CDR3, the DNA is TGCAGCGTTGAGAGGGGCGAGACTGAAGCTTTCTTT.

The rearrangement links TRBV6-4 to TRBJ2-1; 7 bases line up with TRBD1. CDR1 is MRHNA and CDR2 is SNTAGT in the germline V gene. J was trimmed by 0 bases and V by 6 bases; bases with no gene match: 8. The CDR3 is 16 residues long. The DNA of the CDR3 is TGTGCCAGCAGGGACCGGACAGGCGTCTCCTACAATGAGCAGTTCTTC. This encodes CASRDRTGVSYNEQFF.

V usage is TRBV7-6 and J usage is TRBJ2-1, with 9 positions matching TRBD1. The V gene end was trimmed by 5 bases and the J gene end by 4 bases; junction bases not matched to a gene: 6. CDR3 length equals 15 residues. Looked up from germline, CDR1 is SGHVS and CDR2 is FNYEAQ. CDR3 nucleotide sequence: TGTGCCAGCAGCCGGGACAGGGACCCATACAATGAGCAGTTCTTC. This gives the protein CASSRDRDPYNEQFF. The full variable domain, with the rest looked up from reference TRBV7-6 and TRBJ2-1, is GAGVSQSPRYKVTKRGQDVALRCDPISGHVSLYWYRQALGQGPEFLTYFNYEAQQDKSGLPNDRFSAERPEGSISTLTIQRTEQRDSAMYRCASSRDRDPYNEQFFGPGTRLTVL.

V usage is TRBV27 and J usage is TRBJ2-7, with D unresolved. The V and J ends lost 6 bases and 0 bases respectively, with 18 bases between them. The CDR3 loop spans 16 amino acids. The germline V gene has CDR1 MNHEY and CDR2 SMNVEV (reference sequence). CDR3 coding DNA: TGTGCCAGCAGGACGCATCAAGCCCTGAGCTCCTACGAGCAGTACTTC. Its protein is CASRTHQALSSYEQYF.

The chain couples TRBV5-1 to TRBJ1-3; tentative D call: TRBD1 (5 bases). The V gene's germline CDR1 is SGHRS and CDR2 YFSETQ. The CDR3 runs 16 residues. Trimming removed 0 bases at V and 2 bases at J, with 12 bases between. The CDR3 DNA reads as TGCGCCAGCAGCTTGGAATTGGCAGGGACTGGAAACACCATATATTTT. Residues: CASSLELAGTGNTIYF.

This clone was seen only once. The CDR3 here is CASSLSGSYEQYF. CDR3 nucleotide sequence: TGTGCCAGCAGCCTATCTGGCTCCTACGAGCAGTACTTC. The chain combines TRBV7-2 with TRBJ2-7; no firm D call. Germline CDR1 reads SGHTA; CDR2 reads FQGNSA. The length of the CDR3 is 13 residues. Trimming took 5 bases from V and 0 from J, leaving 8 bases between them.

The chain uses TRBV2 and TRBJ2-7; 9 bases are shared with TRBD2. This CDR3 comprises 15 residues. V shed 2 bases, J shed 3 bases, and the junction held 5 bases outside the gene matches. CDR1 and CDR2 from the germline V gene are SNHLY and FYNNEI. CDR3 region: CASSEWREGLYEQYV. In nucleotides, the CDR3 is TGTGCCAGCAGTGAATGGCGGGAGGGCCTCTACGAGCAGTACGTC.

This clone was recorded at least ten times. The chain employs TRBV7-3 and TRBJ1-1; D gene uncertain. The CDR3 totals 9 residues. The germline V gene has CDR1 SGHTA and CDR2 FQGTGA. V dropped 5 bases and J dropped 10 bases, with 5 bases sitting between them. DNA of the CDR3: TGTGCCAGCAGCGAGGGAGCTTTCTTT. Its protein is CASSEGAFF.

The chain combines TRBV9 with TRBJ2-3, with TRBD2 matching over 7 bases. Germline V gene lookup returns CDR1 SGDLS and CDR2 YYNGEE. The trim removed 4 bases at V and 1 base at J, leaving 9 bases unmatched. The CDR3 runs to 16 residues. The CDR3 nucleotides read TGTGCCAGCAGCCATAACCTAGCGGCCCGCACAGATACGCAGTATTTT. Protein: CASSHNLAARTDTQYF. Filled out from reference TRBV9 and TRBJ2-3, the complete variable domain reads DSGVTQTPKHLITATGQRVTLRCSPRSGDLSVYWYQQSLDQGLQFLIQYYNGEERAKGNILERFSAQQFPDLHSELNLSSLELGDSALYFCASSHNLAARTDTQYFGPGTRLTVL.

The genes are TRBV6-6 and TRBJ1-5, with TRBD1 as a possible D gene (6 bases). Germline V gene sequence: CDR1 MNHNY, CDR2 SVGAGI (reference sequence). Between the trimmed V and J ends, which lost 8 bases and 7 bases, there was a span of 21 bases. The CDR3 is made up of 15 amino acids. The CDR3 loop is CASGLQTGRRQPQHF. The CDR3 DNA reads TGTGCCAGCGGCCTCCAAACAGGGAGGAGGCAGCCCCAGCATTTT.

The V gene is TRBV6-4, the J gene TRBJ1-5, with D tentatively TRBD1 (6 bases). Trimming took off 2 bases at V and 0 bases at J, with 32 bases between the two ends. CDR1 MRHNA and CDR2 SNTAGT come from the germline V gene. This CDR3 contains 23 residues. This CDR3 reads CASSDPEDRSSSHKTYSNQPQHF. The CDR3 DNA reads TGTGCCAGCAGTGACCCAGAGGACAGATCATCGTCCCATAAAACGTATAGCAATCAGCCCCAGCATTTT.

J is TRBJ2-7 and V is TRBV30, with 9 bases fitting TRBD2. V shed 2 bases, J shed 7 bases, and the junction held 3 bases outside the gene matches. CDR1 GTSNPN and CDR2 SVGIG come from the germline V gene (reference sequence). This CDR3 region has 12 residues. The CDR3: CAWSSLAGEQYF. The CDR3, as DNA: TGTGCCTGGAGTTCTCTAGCGGGGGAGCAGTACTTC.

The genes are TRBV6-5 and TRBJ1-5; D perhaps matches TRBD1 (5 bases). CDR3 length: 15 residues. Per germline, CDR1 MNHEY and CDR2 SVGAGI. Between the trimmed V and J ends, which lost 6 bases and 2 bases, there was a span of 14 bases. The CDR3 sequence: CASSRGLRGNQPQHF. The CDR3 nucleotides read TGTGCCAGCAGCCGGGGCCTTCGGGGCAATCAGCCCCAGCATTTT.

The chain employs TRBV10-3 and TRBJ2-7; D remains unclear. V lost 8 bases and J 4 bases, leaving 15 bases between the germline ends. There are 13 residues in the CDR3. Germline CDR1 is ENHRY and CDR2 is SYGVKD. CDR3 protein: CAIGRADHYEQYV. CDR3 DNA: TGTGCCATCGGGCGCGCGGACCATTACGAGCAGTACGTC.

The V and J genes are TRBV10-1 and TRBJ2-5; 9 bases are a match to TRBD2. The CDR3 is made up of 17 amino acids. Unmatched junction bases numbered 10, after V lost 0 bases and J lost 5 bases. In germline, CDR1 is WNHNN, CDR2 SYGVQD (reference sequence). The CDR3 here is CASSESRASGMRETQYF. DNA for the CDR3: TGCGCCAGCAGTGAGTCGCGGGCTAGCGGGATGCGTGAGACCCAGTACTTC.

The chain recombines TRBV5-1 with TRBJ2-1; 7 bases match TRBD2. J lost 2 bases, V lost 5 bases, and 10 bases had no gene match. Germline V gene lookup returns CDR1 SGHRS and CDR2 YFSETQ. This CDR3 is 16 amino acids long. CDR3 in DNA: TGCGCCAGCAGTTATTTGGGGGGGTCTCCCTACAATGAGCAGTTCTTC. Translating it yields CASSYLGGSPYNEQFF.

The genes are TRBV19 and TRBJ2-1, with D perhaps given as TRBD1 or TRBD2 (6 bases each). V lost 1 base, J lost 5 bases, and 15 bases lay in between. Germline V lookup: CDR1 LNHDA, CDR2 SQIVND (reference sequence). CDR3 length: 16 amino acids. The CDR3 DNA is TGTGCCAGTAGTATAGTGGGGGGACACAACAACAATGAGCAGTTCTTC. This translates into CASSIVGGHNNNEQFF.

The J gene is TRBJ2-3, the V gene TRBV18; D perhaps matches TRBD1 (5 bases). Trimming took off 2 bases at V and 1 base at J, with 7 bases between the two ends. The CDR3 is 14 residues long. The germline V gene encodes CDR1 KGHSH and CDR2 LQKENI. The CDR3 region has the DNA TGTGCCAGCTCACCATCGACAGGCACAGATACGCAGTATTTT. Protein product: CASSPSTGTDTQYF.

For this clone: The junction and the germline gene differ at one end; a read error may be behind it. V usage is TRBV5-1 and J usage is TRBJ2-5; tentatively, D is TRBD1 or TRBD2 (5 bases each). The CDR3 has 14 amino acids. Germline assignment: CDR1 SGHRS and CDR2 YFSETQ. DNA for the CDR3: TGCGCCAGCAGGTTGGGTTTGGGGGAAGAGACCCAGTACTTC. It encodes CASRLGLGEETQYF.